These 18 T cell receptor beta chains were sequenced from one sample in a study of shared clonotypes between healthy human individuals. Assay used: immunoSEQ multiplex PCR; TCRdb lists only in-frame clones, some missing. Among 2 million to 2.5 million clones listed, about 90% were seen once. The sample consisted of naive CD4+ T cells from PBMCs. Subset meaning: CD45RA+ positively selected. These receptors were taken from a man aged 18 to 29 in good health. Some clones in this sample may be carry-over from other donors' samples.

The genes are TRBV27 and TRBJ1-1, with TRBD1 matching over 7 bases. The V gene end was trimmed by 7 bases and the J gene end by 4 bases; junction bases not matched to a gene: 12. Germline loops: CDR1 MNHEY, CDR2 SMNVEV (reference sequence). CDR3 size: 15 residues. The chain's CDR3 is CASIFLGAGGTEAFF. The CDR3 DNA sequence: TGTGCCAGCATATTCCTAGGGGCAGGGGGCACTGAAGCTTTCTTT.

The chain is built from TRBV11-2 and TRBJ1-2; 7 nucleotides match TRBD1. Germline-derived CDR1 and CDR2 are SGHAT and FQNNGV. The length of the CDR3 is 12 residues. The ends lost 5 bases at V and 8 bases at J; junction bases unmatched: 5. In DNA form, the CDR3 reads TGTGCCAGCAGCCTCTTGGACAGGGGCTACACCTTC. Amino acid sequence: CASSLLDRGYTF. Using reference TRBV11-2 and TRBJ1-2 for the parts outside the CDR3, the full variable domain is EAGVAQSPRYKIIEKRQSVAFWCNPISGHATLYWYQQILGQGPKLLIQFQNNGVVDDSQLPKDRFSAERLKGVDSTLKIQPAKLEDSAVYLCASSLLDRGYTFGSGTRLTVV.

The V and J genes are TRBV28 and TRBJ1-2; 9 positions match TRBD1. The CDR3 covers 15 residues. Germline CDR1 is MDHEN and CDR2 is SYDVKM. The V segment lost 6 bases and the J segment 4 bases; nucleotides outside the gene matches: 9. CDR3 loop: CASSTGTGKPYGYTF. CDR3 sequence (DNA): TGTGCCAGCAGCACCGGGACAGGGAAACCCTATGGCTACACCTTC.

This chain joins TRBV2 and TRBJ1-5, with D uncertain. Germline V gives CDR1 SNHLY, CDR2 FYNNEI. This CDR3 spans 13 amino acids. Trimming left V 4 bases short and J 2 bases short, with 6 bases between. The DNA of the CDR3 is TGTGCCAGCAGTGCACAGCGCAATCAGCCCCAGCATTTT. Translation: CASSAQRNQPQHF.

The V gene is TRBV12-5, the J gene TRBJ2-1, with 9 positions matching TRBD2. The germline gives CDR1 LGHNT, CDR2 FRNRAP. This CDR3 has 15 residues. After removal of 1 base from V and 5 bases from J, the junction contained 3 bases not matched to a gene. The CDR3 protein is CASGLGLAENNEQFF. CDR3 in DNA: TGTGCTAGTGGTTTGGGACTAGCGGAAAACAATGAGCAGTTCTTC.

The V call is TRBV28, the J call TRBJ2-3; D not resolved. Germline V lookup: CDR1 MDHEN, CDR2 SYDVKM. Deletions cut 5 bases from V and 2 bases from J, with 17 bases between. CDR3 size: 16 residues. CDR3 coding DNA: TGTGCCAGCAGTCGCGTATTAGAGAACCCCACAGATACGCAGTATTTT. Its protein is CASSRVLENPTDTQYF.

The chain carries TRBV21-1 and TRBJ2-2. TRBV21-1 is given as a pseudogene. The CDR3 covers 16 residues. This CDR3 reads CASSKGGTGNTGELFF. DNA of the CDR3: TGTGCCAGCAGCAAAGGGGGAACCGGAAACACCGGGGAGCTGTTTTTT.

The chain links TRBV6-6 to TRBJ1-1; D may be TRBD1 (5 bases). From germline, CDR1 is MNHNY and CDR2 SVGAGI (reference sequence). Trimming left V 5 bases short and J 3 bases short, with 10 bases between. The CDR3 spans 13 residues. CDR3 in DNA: TGTGCCAGCAGTAGAACAGGCCACACTGAAGCTTTCTTT. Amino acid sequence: CASSRTGHTEAFF.

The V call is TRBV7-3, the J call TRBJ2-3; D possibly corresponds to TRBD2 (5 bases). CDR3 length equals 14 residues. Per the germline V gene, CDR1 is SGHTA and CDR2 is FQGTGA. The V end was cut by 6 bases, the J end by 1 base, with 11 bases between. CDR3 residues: CASSRGGRTDTQYF. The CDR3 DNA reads TGTGCCAGCAGTCGCGGAGGACGCACAGATACGCAGTATTTT.

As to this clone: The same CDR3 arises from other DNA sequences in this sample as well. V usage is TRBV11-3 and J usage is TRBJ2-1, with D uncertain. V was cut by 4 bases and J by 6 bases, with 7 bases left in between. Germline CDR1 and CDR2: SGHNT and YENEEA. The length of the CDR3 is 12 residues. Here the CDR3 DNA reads TGTGCCAGCAGCTCGCGAGGCAATGAGCAGTTCTTC. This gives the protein CASSSRGNEQFF.

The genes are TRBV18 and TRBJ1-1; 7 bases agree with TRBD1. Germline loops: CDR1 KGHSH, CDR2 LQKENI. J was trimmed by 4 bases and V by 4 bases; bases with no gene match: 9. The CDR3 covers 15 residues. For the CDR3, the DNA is TGTGCCAGCTCACTAGGACAGGTACAGGGCACTGAAGCTTTCTTT. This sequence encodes CASSLGQVQGTEAFF.

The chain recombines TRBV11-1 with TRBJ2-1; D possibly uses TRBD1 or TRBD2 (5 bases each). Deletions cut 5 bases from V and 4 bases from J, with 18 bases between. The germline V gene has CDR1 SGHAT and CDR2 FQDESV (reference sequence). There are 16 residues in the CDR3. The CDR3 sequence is CASSLTYGTRYNEQFF. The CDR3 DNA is TGTGCCAGCAGCCTCACATATGGGACCAGATACAATGAGCAGTTCTTC.

The CDR3, as DNA: TGTGCCAGCAGTTTGGCCCCAGCCTACGAGCAGTACTTC. The encoded protein is CASSLAPAYEQYF. The chain joins TRBV28 to TRBJ2-7; no definite D call. V dropped 3 bases and J dropped 2 bases, with 8 bases sitting between them. CDR3 size: 13 residues. CDR1 is MDHEN and CDR2 is SYDVKM in the germline V gene. The whole variable domain, remainder taken from reference TRBV28 and TRBJ2-7, is DVKVTQSSRYLVKRTGEKVFLECVQDMDHENMFWYRQDPGLGLRLIYFSYDVKMKEKGDIPEGYSVSREKKERFSLILESASTNQTSMYLCASSLAPAYEQYFGPGTRLTVT.

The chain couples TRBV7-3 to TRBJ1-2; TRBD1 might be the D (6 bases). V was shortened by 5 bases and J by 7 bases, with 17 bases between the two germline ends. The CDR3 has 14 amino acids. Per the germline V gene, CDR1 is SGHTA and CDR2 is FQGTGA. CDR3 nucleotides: TGTGCCAGCAGCCCAAGGGGGGAAATGGGTGGCTACACCTTC. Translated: CASSPRGEMGGYTF.

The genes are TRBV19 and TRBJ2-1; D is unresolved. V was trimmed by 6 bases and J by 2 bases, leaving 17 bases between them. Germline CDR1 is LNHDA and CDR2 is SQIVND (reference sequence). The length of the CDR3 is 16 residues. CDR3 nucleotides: TGTGCCAGTAGAGGCAATGGCGCAATAGCCTACAATGAGCAGTTCTTC. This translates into CASRGNGAIAYNEQFF.

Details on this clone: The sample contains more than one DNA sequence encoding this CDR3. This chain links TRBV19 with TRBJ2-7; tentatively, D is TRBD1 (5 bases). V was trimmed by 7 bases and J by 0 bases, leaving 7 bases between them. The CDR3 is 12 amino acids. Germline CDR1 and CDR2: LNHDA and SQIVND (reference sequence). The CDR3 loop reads CASTGPSYEQYF. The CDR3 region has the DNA TGTGCCAGTACAGGGCCCTCCTACGAGCAGTACTTC.

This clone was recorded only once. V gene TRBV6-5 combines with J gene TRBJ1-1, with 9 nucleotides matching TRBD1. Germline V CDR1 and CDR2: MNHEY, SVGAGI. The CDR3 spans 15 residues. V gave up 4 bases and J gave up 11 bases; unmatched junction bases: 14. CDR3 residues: CASSLTGTGTFGAFF. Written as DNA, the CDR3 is TGTGCCAGCAGTTTAACCGGGACAGGGACGTTCGGCGCTTTCTTT.

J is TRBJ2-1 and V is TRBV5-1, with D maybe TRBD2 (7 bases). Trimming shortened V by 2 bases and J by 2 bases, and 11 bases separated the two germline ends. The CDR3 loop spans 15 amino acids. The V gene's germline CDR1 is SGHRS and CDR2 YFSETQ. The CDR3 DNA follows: TGCGCCAGCAGCTTTGGGGGGGCCGCCTACAATGAGCAGTTCTTC. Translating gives CASSFGGAAYNEQFF.